Presented here are 26 T cell receptor beta chains from one specimen sequenced in a study of tumor-infiltrating lymphocytes in oesophageal squamous cell carcinoma. MiXCR, applied by TCRdb to the PCR reads, yields one record per CDR3 protein. The repertoire holds 9,000 or so distinct CDR3 sequences, around two thirds seen once, with around 33% in the top ten. What was sequenced was esophageal tumor tissue. The receptors were gathered from a female donor with esophageal squamous cell carcinoma.

This chain links TRBV7-3 with TRBJ1-1; perhaps TRBD1 as D (6 bases). The CDR3 covers 14 residues. Germline V gene sequence: CDR1 SGHTA, CDR2 FQGTGA. V was shortened by 4 bases and J by 8 bases, with 17 bases between the two germline ends. Here the CDR3 reads CASSSRGGLGEAFF. CDR3 coding DNA: TGTGCCAGCAGCTCCCGGGGGGGCCTCGGGGAAGCTTTCTTT.

The chain has TRBV7-9 and TRBJ2-1, with a tentative D call TRBD2 (5 bases). This CDR3 contains 12 residues. V was clipped by 2 bases and J by 9 bases, with 8 bases between them. Germline loops: CDR1 SEHNR, CDR2 FQNEAQ (reference sequence). The CDR3 here is CASSLMAGEQFF. The CDR3 DNA sequence: TGTGCCAGCAGCTTAATGGCGGGTGAGCAGTTCTTC.

This clonotype has at least ten counts. This chain joins TRBV7-9 and TRBJ2-1; no definite D call. The ends were cut back, 2 bases at V and 7 bases at J, with 6 bases in the middle. The germline V gene encodes CDR1 SEHNR and CDR2 FQNEAQ (reference sequence). This CDR3 spans 12 amino acids. Written as DNA, the CDR3 is TGTGCCAGCAGCTTACCCGGGAATGAGCAGTTCTTC. Amino acid sequence: CASSLPGNEQFF.

The chain carries TRBV7-3 and TRBJ2-1; D is perhaps TRBD2 (5 bases). The CDR3 runs to 15 residues. V lost 2 bases and J 6 bases, leaving 14 bases between the germline ends. Per germline, CDR1 SGHTA and CDR2 FQGTGA. CDR3 region: CASSLERGSLNEQFF. The CDR3 bases are TGTGCCAGCAGCTTAGAACGAGGGAGCCTCAATGAGCAGTTCTTC.

By sample fraction, this clonotype is large (0.1 to 1%). The chain employs TRBV28 and TRBJ2-7; D is ambiguous. V was shortened by 6 bases and J by 2 bases, with 17 bases between the two germline ends. CDR3 length: 15 amino acids. The germline V gene has CDR1 MDHEN and CDR2 SYDVKM. The CDR3 sequence: CASSQHPGQTYEQYF. In DNA form, the CDR3 reads TGTGCCAGCAGCCAGCACCCGGGCCAAACCTACGAGCAGTACTTC. Based on the CDR3 plus reference TRBV28 and TRBJ2-7, the full variable domain is DVKVTQSSRYLVKRTGEKVFLECVQDMDHENMFWYRQDPGLGLRLIYFSYDVKMKEKGDIPEGYSVSREKKERFSLILESASTNQTSMYLCASSQHPGQTYEQYFGPGTRLTVT.

This clonotype was recorded a few times. V is TRBV7-8 and J is TRBJ2-5, with D possibly matching TRBD2 (5 bases). CDR3 size: 13 residues. CDR1 and CDR2 from the germline V gene are SGHVS and FQNEAQ. Trimming took 2 bases from V and 9 from J, leaving 13 bases between them. The chain's CDR3 is CASSLTRGASQYF. DNA of the CDR3: TGTGCCAGCAGCTTAACCCGGGGAGCGTCCCAGTACTTC.

The chain combines TRBV7-2 with TRBJ2-1; D unresolved. The end of the DNA is better explained by TRBJ2-7, so the J call may be wrong. Germline CDR1 is SGHTA and CDR2 is FQGNSA. This CDR3 is built from 13 residues. The chain's CDR3 is CASSPRARYEQYF. The CDR3, as DNA: TGTGCCAGCAGCCCCCGGGCGCGCTACGAGCAGTACTTC.

CDR3 DNA: TGTGCCAGCAGCCCTTGGGGGACGGGAGGTTACGAGCAGTACTTC. It specifies CASSPWGTGGYEQYF. The chain carries TRBV7-8 and TRBJ2-7; TRBD2 matches 7 bases. Germline loops: CDR1 SGHVS, CDR2 FQNEAQ. After removal of 5 bases from V and 4 bases from J, the junction contained 11 bases not matched to a gene. The CDR3 extends over 15 amino acids.

The table lists this clonotype with many counts. V gene TRBV7-6 combines with J gene TRBJ2-1, with TRBD2 identical over 10 bases. Germline CDR1 is SGHVS and CDR2 is FNYEAQ. V lost 0 bases and J lost 6; bases outside the gene matches: 5. This CDR3 comprises 16 residues. The CDR3 protein is CASSLATASGSNEQFF. The DNA of the CDR3 is TGTGCCAGCAGCTTAGCCACGGCTAGCGGGAGCAATGAGCAGTTCTTC.

The chain uses TRBV6-1 and TRBJ2-1; the D gene is possibly TRBD2 (7 bases). Trimming cost V 9 bases and J 0 bases, with 12 bases left between them. The CDR3 has 14 residues. Germline loops: CDR1 MNHNS, CDR2 SASEGT. The CDR3 here is CARGGRSSYNEQFF. CDR3 bases: TGTGCCAGGGGGGGGCGGAGCTCCTACAATGAGCAGTTCTTC.

On this clonotype: One junction end disagrees with the germline gene, perhaps due to a read error. The chain joins TRBV28 to TRBJ2-3, with TRBD2 matching over 13 bases. Germline assignment: CDR1 MDHEN and CDR2 SYDVKM. The CDR3 sequence is 19 residues long. CDR3 loop: CASSLWGLAGPSSTDTQYF. In nucleotides, the CDR3 is TGTGCCAGCAGCTTATGGGGACTAGCGGGACCCTCTAGCACAGATACGCAGTATTTT.

The CDR3 DNA follows: TGTGCCAGCTCAGTTTATAGCAATCAGCCCCAGCATTTT. Its translation: CASSVYSNQPQHF. V usage is TRBV7-2 and J usage is TRBJ1-5, with D unclear. The CDR3 totals 13 residues. Germline CDR1 reads SGHTA; CDR2 reads FQGNSA. With 8 bases removed from V and 0 bases from J, the gap between germline ends came to 8 bases.

The chain has TRBV12-3 or TRBV12-4 and TRBJ2-3; 7 bases line up with TRBD2. This CDR3 is built from 14 residues. V was clipped by 6 bases and J by 4 bases; unmatched bases: 7. CDR3 in amino acids: CASSRLAGADTQYF. The DNA for the CDR3 is TGTGCCAGCAGCAGACTAGCCGGGGCAGATACGCAGTATTTT.

This chain links TRBV7-2 with TRBJ2-7; 7 bases line up with TRBD1. Germline V CDR1 and CDR2: SGHTA, FQGNSA. CDR3 length: 14 residues. The V segment lost 4 bases and the J segment 2 bases; nucleotides outside the gene matches: 5. As DNA, the CDR3 is TGTGCCAGCAGCTCGAACAGGGGACCCTACGAGCAGTACTTC. Amino acids: CASSSNRGPYEQYF.

This chain uses TRBV6-2 or TRBV6-3 with TRBJ1-1; D is unclear. The J call may be faulty, since TRBJ2-3 better matches the DNA end. The length of the CDR3 is 12 residues. Germline CDR1 is MNHEY and CDR2 is SVGEGT. The CDR3 reads CASSSGTDTQYF. For the CDR3, the DNA is TGTGCCAGCAGCTCAGGCACAGATACGCAGTATTTT.

This clonotype was observed a single time. The chain joins TRBV7-4 to TRBJ2-1; a weak D match, TRBD2 (6 bases). The end of the DNA aligns better with TRBJ2-7, so the J call may be wrong. The CDR3 contains 16 residues. The germline V gene has CDR1 SGHVT and CDR2 SQSDAQ. The CDR3 region is CASSSTLKRDLYEQYF. Here the CDR3 DNA reads TGTGCCAGCAGCTCTACGCTCAAACGGGACTTATACGAGCAGTACTTC.

The chain couples TRBV27 to TRBJ2-3; D may be TRBD1 or TRBD2 (5 bases each). From germline, CDR1 is MNHEY and CDR2 SMNVEV (reference sequence). The CDR3 extends over 16 amino acids. V gave up 3 bases and J gave up 2 bases, with 15 bases separating them. The CDR3 DNA reads as TGTGCCAGCAGTTTGATGACCGGGGCCAACACAGATACGCAGTATTTT. It encodes CASSLMTGANTDTQYF.

This clonotype is labeled as medium-sized. J is TRBJ2-3 and V is TRBV11-2; TRBD2 matches at 13 bases. Trimming took 5 bases from V and 1 from J; bases not matched to a gene: 9. Germline assignment: CDR1 SGHAT and CDR2 FQNNGV. The CDR3 is 18 residues long. Here the CDR3 DNA reads TGTGCCAGCAGCCGCCGGACTAGCGGGAGTTCAGGCACAGATACGCAGTATTTT. Translated, it gives CASSRRTSGSSGTDTQYF.

The CDR3 sequence is CASSHSNEQFF. Written as DNA, the CDR3 is TGTGCCAGCAGCCATAGCAATGAGCAGTTCTTC. The chain has TRBV7-6 and TRBJ2-7; no definite D call. The tail of the sequence fits TRBJ2-1 better, so the J call may be wrong. The germline CDR1 and CDR2 sequences are SGHVS and FNYEAQ. This CDR3 is 11 amino acids long.

V and J are TRBV6-6 and TRBJ2-2; 7 nucleotides agree with TRBD2. The CDR3 runs 14 residues. Unmatched junction bases numbered 1, after V lost 0 bases and J lost 6 bases. In germline, CDR1 is MNHNY, CDR2 SVGAGI (reference sequence). Here the CDR3 DNA reads TGTGCCAGCAGTTACTCGGGAGGGCCCGGGGAGCTGTTTTTT. Encoded protein: CASSYSGGPGELFF.

The chain uses TRBV7-2 and TRBJ2-7; D is undetermined. The CDR3 has 18 residues. V dropped 1 base and J dropped 0 bases, with 19 bases sitting between them. In germline, CDR1 is SGHTA, CDR2 FQGNSA. This CDR3 reads CASSLGGFKSLISYEQYF. DNA of the CDR3: TGTGCCAGCAGCTTAGGGGGATTCAAGAGTTTAATCTCCTACGAGCAGTACTTC.

This sequence joins TRBV7-3 and TRBJ2-5; 7 nucleotides agree with TRBD2. V trimming: 0 bases; J trimming: 5 bases; junction bases outside the gene matches: 3. The CDR3 has 14 amino acids. Germline V gives CDR1 SGHTA, CDR2 FQGTGA. The DNA of the CDR3 is TGTGCCAGCAGCTTAACGAGTAGCGGGGAGACCCAGTACTTC. Translated: CASSLTSSGETQYF.

The rearrangement joins TRBV11-2 to TRBJ2-1; the D gene could be TRBD1 or TRBD2 (6 bases each). This CDR3 region has 14 residues. CDR1 is SGHAT, CDR2 FQNNGV, per germline. Trimming left V 5 bases short and J 7 bases short, with 15 bases between. CDR3 sequence: CASSLRQEGNEQFF. The CDR3 DNA is TGTGCCAGCAGCCTCCGACAGGAGGGGAATGAGCAGTTCTTC.

This clonotype was found a few times. The chain has TRBV12-3 or TRBV12-4 and TRBJ2-5; D is possibly TRBD1 (5 bases). The DNA end lines up better with TRBJ2-1; the J call may be wrong. The CDR3 runs 13 residues. CDR3 sequence reads: CASSWASAGEQFF. CDR3 in DNA: TGTGCCAGCAGTTGGGCCTCTGCAGGGGAGCAGTTCTTC.

The chain is built from TRBV7-2 and TRBJ2-2; D is uncertain. The CDR3 totals 14 residues. The germline V gene has CDR1 SGHTA and CDR2 FQGNSA. The V and J ends lost 4 bases and 10 bases respectively, with 16 bases between them. The CDR3 is CASSYNWGGEELFF. CDR3 DNA: TGTGCCAGCAGCTATAACTGGGGTGGAGAGGAGCTGTTTTTT.

The chain uses TRBV28 and TRBJ1-1; possible D gene TRBD1, 5 bases. CDR3 length: 14 amino acids. V was pared by 6 bases and J by 4 bases, with 15 bases between. Germline V gene data show CDR1 as MDHEN and CDR2 as SYDVKM. CDR3 in DNA: TGTGCCAGCAGATATTCCAGGGAGCTCACTGAAGCTTTCTTT. Amino acids: CASRYSRELTEAFF.